This TCR beta chain was profiled in a study of shared clonotypes between healthy human individuals (TCRdb year 2020). With respect to the entire study: The cohort comprised a couple of women and three men aged 18 to 49 years. The study deeply sequenced blood TCR repertoires of several healthy adults to estimate repertoire size and the extent of clonotype sharing between individuals. To increase sequencing depth and limit assay-specific biases, TCR repertoire library preparation and sequencing were carried out by different laboratories using diverse techniques. For each donor, three plates each were used for CD4 naive and CD4 memory, two plates were used for CD8 naive, and one plate was used for CD8 memory. Per donor, leukapheresis produced somewhere between about 0.8 and 9 billion PBMCs.

For the CD8 naive samples, CD45RO-negative cells were positively selected for CCR7, yielding a CD45RA+CCR7+ population from which TemRA cells were excluded. Donors were healthy HIV-negative adults with no recently reported acute infections or vaccinations. Every donor was a Caucasian adult living in Nashville, Tennessee, USA. Blood was obtained by leukapheresis, after which PBMCs were separated by Ficoll-Histopaque density gradient centrifugation and cryopreserved in liquid nitrogen vapor phase. Analytical flow cytometry was used to check the purity and quantity of every magnetically sorted T cell population. Genomic DNA was isolated from each sorted fraction and quantified by UV absorbance on a Nanodrop 2000c. Concerning this clone itself: The clone's antigen remains unknown. No base qualities exist here, and no much larger clone lies one base off it.

The full study reports these points: Larger estimated clonotype richness was generally found for naive subsets than for memory subsets. Across a few donors, roughly 5.1% of naive CD4, approximately 3.6% of naive CD8, around 2.1% of memory CD4, and approximately 0.42% of memory CD8 clonotypes were shared. Clonotypes shared by all four sorted-subset donors showed higher generation probabilities than non-shared clonotypes. The genetic and exposure-history diversity represented was limited by the small number of donors. Sampling was limited to blood, and TCR repertoires in tissue likely differ from TCR repertoires in blood. Incomplete sequencing was indicated by rarefaction of sorted-subset datasets, despite the large sequencing depth. Based on pairwise subsampling, the degree of clonotype sharing among donors was expected to be affected by sequencing depth.

Using the deep immunoSEQ assay, TCR CDR3 regions were amplified from genomic DNA by multiplex PCR. Extracted genomic DNA from each cell subset was distributed evenly across all wells of several immunoSEQ 96-well plates, and each plate was treated as a replicate. For sorted subsets, each replicate PCR was loaded with approximately 200 ng genomic DNA, equivalent to 32,000 or so T cell genomes. Purified libraries were measured with a Qubit 3.0 fluorometer, size-checked on a Bioanalyzer 2100, and measured again with the KAPA Library Quantification kit. A separate single-read 150-cycle Illumina NextSeq 550 flow cell was used to sequence each immunoSEQ 96-well plate. The paper's processing steps were these. Because the immunoSEQ output held only junctional sequences and lacked quality scores, the filtering could not match the filtering applied to full-length reads. Sequences were annotated with PyIR, a Python wrapper for IgBLAST v1.9, using IMGT germline references to assign V/J genes and CDR3. Reads were removed for weak V/J assignments (E-value above 1e-6), missing CDR3, stop codons, out-of-frame junctions, or ambiguous translated residues. V3J clonotypes were defined as sequences sharing an identical inferred V gene, J gene, and CDR3 amino acid sequence. The percentage overlap between two repertoires was calculated by dividing the number of shared unique clonotypes by the size of the smaller repertoire. Repertoire richness was assessed with RTK rarefaction, the Chao1 estimator, and Recon v2.1 estimates of unobserved clonotypes. OLGA was used to compute generation probabilities for all TCRbeta clonotypes that the gDNA method yielded from a few donors. TCRdb took this table from immuneACCESS and kept in-frame rearrangements with V and J called. Such tables lack part of the clones; where checked against another copy, unresolved V genes explain under half of the gap, and the rest is unexplained. From that table come the V and J calls and clone size; the DNA was used to work out D and trimming. In this sample the table shows roughly 2.1 million clones, 93% of which occur a single time. The top ten clones comprise more than 1.5% of the sample.

V is pared back by 3 bases and J by 1 base, with 10 bases lying between the germline termini. The germline V gene (reference sequence) supplies CDR1 MNHEY and CDR2 SMNVEV. The CDR3 covers 15 residues, taking in both the cysteine and the phenylalanine. The CDR3 DNA has 45 bases and is translated from base 1. This receptor was identified in a man between 18 and 29 years old in good health. Some clones in this sample may be carry-over from other donors' samples. The receptor chain draws on TRBV27 and TRBJ1-5, with TRBD1 tentatively as D gene (5 bases match). The sequenced material came from naive CD8+ T cells from PBMCs. The intended sense of this specimen's cell subset or site label: CD45RA+CCR7+. This receptor carries the CDR3 CASSLLGLSNQPQHF. DNA sequence: TGTGCCAGCAGTTTGCTGGGACTGAGCAATCAGCCCCAGCATTTT.